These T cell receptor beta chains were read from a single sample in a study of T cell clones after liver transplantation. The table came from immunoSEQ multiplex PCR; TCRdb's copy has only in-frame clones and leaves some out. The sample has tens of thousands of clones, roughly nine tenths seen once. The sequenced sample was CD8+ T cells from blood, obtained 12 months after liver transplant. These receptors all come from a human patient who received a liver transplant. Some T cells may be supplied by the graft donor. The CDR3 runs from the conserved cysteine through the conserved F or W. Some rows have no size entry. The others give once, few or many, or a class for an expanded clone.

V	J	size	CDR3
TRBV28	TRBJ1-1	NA	CASSLMAPWRTKNTEAFF
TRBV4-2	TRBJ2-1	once	CASSPIEGTEQFF
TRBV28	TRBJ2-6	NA	CASSFLTGANVLTF
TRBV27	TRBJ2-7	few	CAIRQVSYEQYF
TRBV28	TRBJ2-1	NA	CASSLRRVTYNEQFF
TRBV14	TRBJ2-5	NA	CASSPRLAWQETQYF
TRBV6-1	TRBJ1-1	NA	CASSPYAEAFF
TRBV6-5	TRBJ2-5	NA	CASQEGPPGEQYF
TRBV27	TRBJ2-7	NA	CASSLVPGIGSSYEQYF
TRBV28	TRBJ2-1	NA	CASRESTGNSYNEQFF
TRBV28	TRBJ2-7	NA	CASSPQNLDWGRQYF
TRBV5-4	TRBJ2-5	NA	CASSLGTGETQYF
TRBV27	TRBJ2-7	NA	CASSPPGQGDEQYF
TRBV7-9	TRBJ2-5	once	CASSLLAGAQETQYF
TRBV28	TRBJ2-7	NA	CASSLREGRDEQYF
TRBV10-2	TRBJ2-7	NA	CASSEDPHEQYF
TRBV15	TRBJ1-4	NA	CATSGKTGEETNEKLFF
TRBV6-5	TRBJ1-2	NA	CASSYSAGRNYGYTF
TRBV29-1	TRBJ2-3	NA	CSVDGASTDTQYF
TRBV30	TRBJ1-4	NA	CAWSVNVNNEKLFF
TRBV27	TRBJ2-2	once	CASGQGTNTGELFF
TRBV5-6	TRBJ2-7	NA	CASSSWGAGTGGYEQYF
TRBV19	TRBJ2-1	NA	CASSIDRGLHNEQFF
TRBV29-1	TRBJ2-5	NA	CSVAAETQYF
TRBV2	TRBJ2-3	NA	CATHRGLGTDTQYF
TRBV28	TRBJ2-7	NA	CASSYVVGEQYF
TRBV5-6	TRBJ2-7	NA	CASSLAPGLSYEQYF
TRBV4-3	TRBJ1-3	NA	CASSLGIGSGNTIYF
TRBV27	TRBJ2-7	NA	CASSLSSHNEQYF
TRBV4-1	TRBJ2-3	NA	CASSPLPREVDTQYF
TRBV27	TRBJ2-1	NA	CASSLTGSYNEQFF
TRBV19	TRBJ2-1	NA	CASSIAGGDNEQFF
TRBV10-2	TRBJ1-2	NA	CASTGWGYGYTF
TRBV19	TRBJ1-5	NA	CAIWRGSFSNQPQHF